Following are 9 T cell receptor beta chains from one sample sequenced in a study of Graves' ophthalmopathy and Graves' hyperthyroidism. RNA transcripts were the source from which TCR beta CDR3 regions were amplified. The first round was an RT-PCR with HTBI primers, and the second round was a multiplex PCR. TCRdb fed the multiplex PCR reads into MiXCR, producing one record per CDR3 protein. Found here are 52,000 or so distinct CDR3 sequences, less than 55% of them singletons; the top ten hold over 4%. Source material: peripheral blood. The origin of the receptors is an adult woman with Graves' ophthalmopathy.

The CDR3 region is CASSEFGTGETEAFF. The CDR3 DNA follows: TGTGCCAGCAGTGAATTTGGGACAGGGGAAACTGAAGCTTTCTTT. J is TRBJ1-1 and V is TRBV6-1; TRBD1 matches at 10 bases. The CDR3 totals 15 residues. Unmatched junction bases numbered 5, after V lost 2 bases and J lost 5 bases. Germline CDR1 reads MNHNS; CDR2 reads SASEGT.

This clonotype was observed at least ten times. The gene calls are TRBV4-3 and TRBJ1-4; D call uncertain. The CDR3 runs to 15 residues. Germline assignment: CDR1 LGHNA and CDR2 YSLEER. The V and J ends lost 0 bases and 3 bases respectively, with 8 bases between them. The CDR3 DNA follows: TGCGCCAGCAGCCAAGAGGGCGCACCTAATGAAAAACTGTTTTTT. Translation gives CASSQEGAPNEKLFF.

The rearrangement uses TRBV2 and TRBJ1-6, with D tentatively TRBD1 (5 bases). This CDR3 is built from 15 residues. CDR1 is SNHLY and CDR2 is FYNNEI in the germline V gene. Trimming took 1 base from V and 4 from J, leaving 8 bases between them. In DNA, the CDR3 is TGTGCCAGCAGTGAAGACAGGAGTTATAATTCACCCCTCCACTTT. This translates into CASSEDRSYNSPLHF.

This clonotype was counted at least ten times. This chain joins TRBV9 and TRBJ2-2; D call uncertain. CDR1 is SGDLS and CDR2 is YYNGEE in the germline V gene. The CDR3 is 12 residues long. V was pared by 6 bases and J by 1 base, with 4 bases between. The CDR3 protein is CASNGNTGELFF. The CDR3 nucleotides read TGTGCCAGCAACGGGAACACCGGGGAGCTGTTTTTT.

This clonotype ranks as medium-sized. This chain links TRBV7-8 with TRBJ2-7; TRBD2 matches 8 bases. The CDR3 length is 14 residues. The germline CDR1 and CDR2 sequences are SGHVS and FQNEAQ. The ends lost 9 bases at V and 3 bases at J; junction bases unmatched: 10. The CDR3 nucleotides read TGTGCCAGTAAGCTGGCGGGAGGAGGCTACGAGCAGTACTTC. Translated: CASKLAGGGYEQYF.

By share, this clonotype counts as medium-sized. This rearrangement joins TRBV20-1 to TRBJ2-7; D may be TRBD1 (5 bases). V lost 5 bases, J lost 3 bases, and 8 bases lay in between. CDR1 DFQATT and CDR2 SNEGSKA come from the germline V gene (reference sequence). The CDR3 totals 11 residues. CDR3 DNA sequence: TGCAGTGCTGGTCAGGGCTACGAGCAGTACTTC. This gives the protein CSAGQGYEQYF.

This clonotype was seen many times. This sequence joins TRBV27 and TRBJ2-7; maybe TRBD2 (6 bases). This CDR3 comprises 14 residues. V was trimmed by 4 bases and J by 3 bases, leaving 13 bases between them. The V gene's germline CDR1 is MNHEY and CDR2 SMNVEV (reference sequence). Here the CDR3 reads CASSSPRLVYEQYF. CDR3 bases: TGTGCCAGCAGTTCCCCGCGACTAGTCTACGAGCAGTACTTC.

This clonotype occurred many times. The J gene is TRBJ1-5, the V gene TRBV28; D unclear. This CDR3 contains 12 residues. V was clipped by 10 bases and J by 5 bases, with 12 bases between them. Germline loops: CDR1 MDHEN, CDR2 SYDVKM. In nucleotides, the CDR3 is TGTGCCACCCAGGCACGACATCAGCCCCAGCATTTT. Translating it yields CATQARHQPQHF. The whole variable domain, filled in from reference TRBV28 and TRBJ1-5, reads DVKVTQSSRYLVKRTGEKVFLECVQDMDHENMFWYRQDPGLGLRLIYFSYDVKMKEKGDIPEGYSVSREKKERFSLILESASTNQTSMYLCATQARHQPQHFGDGTRLSIL.

The chain carries TRBV20-1 and TRBJ1-1, with D tentatively TRBD1 (6 bases). CDR1 and CDR2 (germline): DFQATT, SNEGSKA (reference sequence). The CDR3 is 10 residues long. The DNA for the CDR3 is TGCGGAGGAGGGCAGGGGAACGCTTTCTTT. It specifies CGGGQGNAFF.